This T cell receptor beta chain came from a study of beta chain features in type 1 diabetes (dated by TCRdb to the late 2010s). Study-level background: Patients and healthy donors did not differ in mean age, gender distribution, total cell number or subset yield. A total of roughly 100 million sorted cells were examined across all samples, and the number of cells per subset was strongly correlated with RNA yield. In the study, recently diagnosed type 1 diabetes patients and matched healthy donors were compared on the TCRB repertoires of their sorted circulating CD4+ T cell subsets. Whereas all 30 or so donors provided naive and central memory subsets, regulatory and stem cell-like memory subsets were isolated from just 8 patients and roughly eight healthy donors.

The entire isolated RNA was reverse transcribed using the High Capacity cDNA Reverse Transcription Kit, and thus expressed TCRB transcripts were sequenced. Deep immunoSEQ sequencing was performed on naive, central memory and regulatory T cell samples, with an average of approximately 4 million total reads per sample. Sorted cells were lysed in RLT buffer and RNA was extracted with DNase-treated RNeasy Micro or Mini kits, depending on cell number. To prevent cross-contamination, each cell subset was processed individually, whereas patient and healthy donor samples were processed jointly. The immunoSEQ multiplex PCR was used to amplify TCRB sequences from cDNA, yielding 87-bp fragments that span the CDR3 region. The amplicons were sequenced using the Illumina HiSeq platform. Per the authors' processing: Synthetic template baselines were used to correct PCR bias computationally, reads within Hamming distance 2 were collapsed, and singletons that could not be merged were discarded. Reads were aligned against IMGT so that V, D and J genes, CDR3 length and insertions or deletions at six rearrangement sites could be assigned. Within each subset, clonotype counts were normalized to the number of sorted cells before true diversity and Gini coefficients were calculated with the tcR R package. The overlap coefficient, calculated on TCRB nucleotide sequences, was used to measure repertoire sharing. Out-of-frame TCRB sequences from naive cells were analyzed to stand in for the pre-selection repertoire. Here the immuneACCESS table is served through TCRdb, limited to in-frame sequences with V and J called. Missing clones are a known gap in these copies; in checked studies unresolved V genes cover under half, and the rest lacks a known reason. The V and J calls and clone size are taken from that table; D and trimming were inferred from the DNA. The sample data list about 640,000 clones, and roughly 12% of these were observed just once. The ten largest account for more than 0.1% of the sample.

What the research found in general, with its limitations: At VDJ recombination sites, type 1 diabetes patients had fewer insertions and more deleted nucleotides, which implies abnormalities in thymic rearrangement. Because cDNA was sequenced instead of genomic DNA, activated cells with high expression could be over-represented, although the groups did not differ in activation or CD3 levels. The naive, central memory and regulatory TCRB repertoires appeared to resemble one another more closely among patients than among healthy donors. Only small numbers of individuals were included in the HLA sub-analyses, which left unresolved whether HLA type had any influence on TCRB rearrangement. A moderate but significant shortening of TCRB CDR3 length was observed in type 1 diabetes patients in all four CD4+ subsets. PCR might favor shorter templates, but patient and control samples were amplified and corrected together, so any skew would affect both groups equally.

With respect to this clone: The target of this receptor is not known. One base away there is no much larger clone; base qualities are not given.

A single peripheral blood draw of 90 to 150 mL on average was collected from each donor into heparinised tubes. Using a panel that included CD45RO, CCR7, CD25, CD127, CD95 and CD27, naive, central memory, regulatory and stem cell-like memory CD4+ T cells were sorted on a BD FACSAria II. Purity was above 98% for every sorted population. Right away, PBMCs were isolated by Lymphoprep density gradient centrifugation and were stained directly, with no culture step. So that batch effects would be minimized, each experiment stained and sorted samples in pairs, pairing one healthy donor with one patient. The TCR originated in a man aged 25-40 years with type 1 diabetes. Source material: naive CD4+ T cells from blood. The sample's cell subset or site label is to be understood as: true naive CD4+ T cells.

The CDR3 protein: CASSLVPGEGTEAFF. The DNA sequence follows: TGCGCCAGCAGCTTGGTCCCAGGAGAGGGCACTGAAGCTTTCTTT. Here the chain combines TRBV5-1 and TRBJ1-1; confidence is insufficient to name the D gene. Taken from the germline V gene, the CDR1 and CDR2 loops are SGHRS and YFSETQ. The CDR3 contains 15 residues, cysteine and phenylalanine counted. Only the CDR3 DNA is retained, 45 bases long and in frame from the first base. Trimming removed 0 bases from V and 4 bases from J, leaving 13 bases between the germline ends.